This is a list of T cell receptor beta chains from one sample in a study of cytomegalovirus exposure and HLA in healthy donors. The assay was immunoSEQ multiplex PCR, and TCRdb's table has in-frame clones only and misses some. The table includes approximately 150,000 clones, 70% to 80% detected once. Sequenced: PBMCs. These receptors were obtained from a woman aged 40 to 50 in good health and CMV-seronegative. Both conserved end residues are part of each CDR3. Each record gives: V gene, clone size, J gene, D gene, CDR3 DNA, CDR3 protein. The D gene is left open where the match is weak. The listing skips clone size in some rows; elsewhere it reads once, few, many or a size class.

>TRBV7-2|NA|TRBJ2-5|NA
TGTGCCAGCAGCTTATGGGCAGGAGGGGAGACCCAGTACTTC
CASSLWAGGETQYF
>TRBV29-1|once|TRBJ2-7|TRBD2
TGCAGCGTTGTCGCAAGCGGGAGCTACGAGCAGTACTTC
CSVVASGSYEQYF
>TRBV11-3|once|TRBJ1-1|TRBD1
TGTGCCAGCAGCTCCCAACAGGGGCCCACTGAAGCTTTCTTT
CASSSQQGPTEAFF
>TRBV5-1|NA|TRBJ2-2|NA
TGCGCCAGCAGGGAGACAGGTGGGACCGGGGAGCTGTTTTTT
CASRETGGTGELFF
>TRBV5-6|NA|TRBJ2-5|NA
TGTGCCAGCAGCTTGATGGCTTGGCGGGGAGAGACCCAGTACTTC
CASSLMAWRGETQYF
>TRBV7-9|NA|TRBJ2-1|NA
TGTTCCAGCAGCTACCAAATAGACAGAATCCTACCGTACAATGAGCAGTTCTTC
CSSSYQIDRILPYNEQFF
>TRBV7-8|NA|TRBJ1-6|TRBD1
TGTGCCAGCAGGAATTCCTTCCGGGACAGGCCACACTTT
CASRNSFRDRPHF
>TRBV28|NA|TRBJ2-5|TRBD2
TGTGCCAGCAGTTTAAGGGGGCTAGCGGGAGGGGAGTACTTC
CASSLRGLAGGEYF
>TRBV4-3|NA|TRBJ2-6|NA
TGCGCCAGCAGCCAAGGTTCCAGGGTTAACTCTGGGGCCAACGGCCTGACTTTC
CASSQGSRVNSGANGLTF
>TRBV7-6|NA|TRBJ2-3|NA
TGTGCCAGCAGTCCACAGGGTTTTAACACAGATACGCAGTATTTT
CASSPQGFNTDTQYF